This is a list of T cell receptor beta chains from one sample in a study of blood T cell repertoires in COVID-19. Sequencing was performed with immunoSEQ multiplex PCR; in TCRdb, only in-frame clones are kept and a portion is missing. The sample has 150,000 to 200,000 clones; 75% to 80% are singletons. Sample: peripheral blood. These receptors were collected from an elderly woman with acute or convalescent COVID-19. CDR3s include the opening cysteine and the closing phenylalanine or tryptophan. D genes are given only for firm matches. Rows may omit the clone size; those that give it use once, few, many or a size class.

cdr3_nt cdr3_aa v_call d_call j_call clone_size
TGTGCCAGCAGCGTAGAGCGACTGACCTCTGGGGCCAACGTCCTGACTTTC CASSVERLTSGANVLTF TRBV9 . TRBJ2-6 .
TGTGCCATCAGTTATACAGGGAGCTCCTACGAGCAGTACTTC CAISYTGSSYEQYF TRBV10-3 . TRBJ2-7 .
TGTGCCAGCATTCCAGGGCCCATCAATCAGCCCCAGCATTTT CASIPGPINQPQHF TRBV6-5 . TRBJ1-5 .
TGTGCCAGCAGTCGGACTAGCGGGAGAGCCCCCACTCTCACAGATACGCAGTATTTT CASSRTSGRAPTLTDTQYF TRBV28 TRBD2 TRBJ2-3 .
TGCGCCAGCAGCCAACAGGGGGCCTTTAACTATGGCTACACCTTC CASSQQGAFNYGYTF TRBV4-1 TRBD1 TRBJ1-2 .
TGTGCCAGCAGCCAGCCGGGGCGCAGGGGATCTAGCTCCTATAATTCACCCCTCCACTTT CASSQPGRRGSSSYNSPLHF TRBV7-8 . TRBJ1-6 few
TGTGCCAGTAGTATAGCCGGACAGGGTTCTGGAAACACCATATATTTT CASSIAGQGSGNTIYF TRBV19 TRBD1 TRBJ1-3 .
TGTGCCGCCCGGGGGGCTTCTGGAAACACCATATATTTT CAARGASGNTIYF TRBV25-1 . TRBJ1-3 once
TGTGCCAGCAGTTTTGGCGGGAGCTCTGGAAACACCATATATTTT CASSFGGSSGNTIYF TRBV28 . TRBJ1-3 .
TGTGCCAGCAGCTTGGATTCCAGAGGCTACACCTTC CASSLDSRGYTF TRBV5-6 . TRBJ1-2 .